These 15 T cell receptor beta chains share one sample of origin, sequenced in a study of vaccination and CD4 T cells after COVID-19. Cultured CD4+ T cell DNA underwent sequencing with the Oncomine TCR Beta short-read assay. MiXCR, applied by TCRdb to the PCR reads, yields one record per CDR3 protein. The profile shows almost 20,000 distinct CDR3 sequences, around 45% of them singletons. Treatment defined: roughly ten-day PBMC culture with coronavirus spike peptide pools or control peptides (ViraFEST assay). No antigen is known for these receptors. Specimen: CD4+ T cells from blood, cultured in vitro, collected before SARS-CoV-2 vaccination. The receptors were gathered from a human donor who had recovered from COVID-19.

This clonotype was seen more than once but under ten times. This chain joins TRBV7-2 and TRBJ1-1; unclear D gene. The CDR3 covers 14 residues. Germline-derived CDR1 and CDR2 are SGHTA and FQGNSA. V was pared by 2 bases and J by 0 bases, with 7 bases between. The CDR3 region is CASSLNSLNTEAFF. DNA of the CDR3: TGTGCCAGCAGCTTAAACAGCCTGAACACTGAAGCTTTCTTT.

This chain uses TRBV7-6 with TRBJ1-6; D not certain. Trimming removed 2 bases at V and 8 bases at J, with 7 bases between. CDR1 and CDR2 from the germline V gene are SGHVS and FNYEAQ. This CDR3 is built from 13 residues. CDR3 bases: TGTGCCAGCAGCTTATCGGCAGATTCACCCCTCCACTTT. It translates to CASSLSADSPLHF.

V gene TRBV20-1 combines with J gene TRBJ2-3; TRBD2 is a possible D gene (5 bases). This CDR3 spans 14 amino acids. The germline V and J ends were trimmed by 6 bases and 0 bases, with 13 bases remaining between them. From germline, CDR1 is DFQATT and CDR2 SNEGSKA (reference sequence). The CDR3 nucleotides read TGCAGTGCCATAGGACCGGGGAGCACAGATACGCAGTATTTT. Protein: CSAIGPGSTDTQYF.

The chain carries TRBV29-1 and TRBJ1-1; no reliable D call. Germline V gene lookup returns CDR1 SQVTM and CDR2 ANQGSEA. Trimming took off 3 bases at V and 1 base at J, with 12 bases between the two ends. The CDR3 extends over 14 amino acids. The CDR3 loop is CSVDAGLGNTEAFF. The CDR3 DNA follows: TGCAGCGTTGACGCAGGACTGGGGAACACTGAAGCTTTCTTT.

This chain joins TRBV19 and TRBJ2-7; D may be TRBD1 (6 bases). The CDR3 consists of 14 residues. Germline-derived CDR1 and CDR2 are LNHDA and SQIVND (reference sequence). Trimming removed 3 bases at V and 3 bases at J, with 12 bases between. The CDR3 sequence: CASSILGANYEQYF. In DNA, the CDR3 is TGTGCCAGTAGTATTTTGGGGGCCAACTACGAGCAGTACTTC.

This clonotype was counted once. V and J are TRBV7-6 and TRBJ2-2, with D tentatively TRBD2 (6 bases). CDR1 is SGHVS and CDR2 is FNYEAQ in the germline V gene. V was clipped by 6 bases and J by 6 bases, with 8 bases between them. This CDR3 comprises 12 residues. CDR3 loop: CASRPGAGELFF. CDR3 coding DNA: TGTGCCAGCAGGCCGGGGGCCGGGGAGCTGTTTTTT.

The genes are TRBV6-1 and TRBJ1-2, with TRBD1 matching over 8 bases. CDR1 is MNHNS and CDR2 is SASEGT in the germline V gene. The junction had 11 bases not matched to a gene; V was cut back by 6 bases and J by 5 bases. The CDR3 is 15 amino acids. The CDR3 here is CASRLMLTGEYGYTF. In DNA form, the CDR3 reads TGTGCCAGCAGGCTGATGCTGACAGGGGAATATGGCTACACCTTC.

The V call is TRBV12-3 or TRBV12-4, the J call TRBJ1-2; D is perhaps TRBD1 (5 bases). The CDR3 has 16 amino acids. V was clipped by 3 bases and J by 3 bases, with 17 bases between them. CDR3 nucleotide sequence: TGTGCCAGCAGTTTTGGCAGGGTGCGGTCTCACTATGGCTACACCTTC. Protein product: CASSFGRVRSHYGYTF.

The chain links TRBV7-2 to TRBJ2-7; D not certain. V dropped 3 bases and J dropped 0 bases, with 6 bases sitting between them. This CDR3 is built from 13 residues. Germline V CDR1 and CDR2: SGHTA, FQGNSA. This CDR3 reads CASSFPGSYEQYF. The CDR3 DNA is TGTGCCAGCAGCTTCCCTGGCTCCTACGAGCAGTACTTC.

The chain uses TRBV28 and TRBJ1-5, with 7 bases aligning to TRBD1. V dropped 5 bases and J dropped 9; count of bases not matched to a gene: 10. Germline CDR1 reads MDHEN; CDR2 reads SYDVKM. There are 14 residues in the CDR3. Here the CDR3 DNA reads TGTGCCAGCAGTAAGACAGGGCCGGGACGGCCCCAGCATTTT. The encoded protein is CASSKTGPGRPQHF.

V usage is TRBV5-3 and J usage is TRBJ2-7, with TRBD1 matching 8 bases. TRBV5-3 has ORF status, its function being uncertain. CDR3 size: 15 residues. V shed 3 bases and J 5 bases; nucleotides not matched to a gene: 10. As DNA, the CDR3 is TGTGCCAGAAGCTCGACGACAGGGGATGGCCACGAGCAGTACTTC. Amino acid sequence: CARSSTTGDGHEQYF.

This clonotype was seen just once. This chain links TRBV18 with TRBJ1-5, with TRBD1 matching over 9 bases. V shed 3 bases and J 8 bases; nucleotides not matched to a gene: 17. The germline CDR1 and CDR2 sequences are KGHSH and LQKENI. The CDR3 loop spans 18 amino acids. In DNA, the CDR3 is TGTGCCAGCTCACCTGGGACAGGGTATCGGCCCCTTAGGGAGCCCCAGCATTTT. It encodes CASSPGTGYRPLREPQHF.

This clonotype was seen a few times. This chain connects TRBV7-3 to TRBJ1-1; D remains unclear. This CDR3 has 14 amino acids. Germline lookup yields CDR1 SGHTA and CDR2 FQGTGA. V lost 3 bases, J lost 6 bases, and 14 bases lay in between. The CDR3 region is CASSFKAGPAEAFF. For the CDR3, the DNA is TGTGCCAGCAGCTTCAAGGCAGGTCCCGCTGAAGCTTTCTTT.

As concerns this clonotype: One end of the junction fails to match germline, which may point to a read error. This chain uses TRBV19 with TRBJ2-2; maybe TRBD2 (5 bases). The CDR3 has 14 amino acids. The germline CDR1 and CDR2 sequences are LNHDA and SQIVND (reference sequence). As DNA, the CDR3 is TGTGCCAGTAGTGGTGCTAGTGGCACCGGGGAGCTGTTTTTC. It specifies CASSGASGTGELFF. Full variable domain (outside the CDR3, taken from reference TRBV19 and TRBJ2-2): DGGITQSPKYLFRKEGQNVTLSCEQNLNHDAMYWYRQDPGQGLRLIYYSQIVNDFQKGDIAEGYSVSREKKESFPLTVTSAQKNPTAFYLCASSGASGTGELFFGEGSRLTVL.

This clonotype was observed a few times. The chain is built from TRBV6-2 or TRBV6-3 and TRBJ1-5; TRBD1 matches at 7 bases. This CDR3 is built from 17 residues. Germline V gene data show CDR1 as MNHEY and CDR2 as SVGEGT. The V gene end was trimmed by 6 bases and the J gene end by 0 bases; junction bases not matched to a gene: 11. The CDR3 here is CASRYTGAGGSNQPQHF. CDR3 nucleotides: TGTGCCAGCAGATACACAGGGGCAGGGGGTAGCAATCAGCCCCAGCATTTT.